This TCR beta chain was documented in a study of immune evolution from preneoplasia to lung adenocarcinoma. About the study: HLA loss of heterozygosity: 5.5% to 8.5% AIS, about 15% MIA, over 25% ADC, none AAH.

The study's findings and limits: From normal lung to invasive adenocarcinoma, top clone frequencies appeared to decrease.

About this clone: As yet, its antigen is unknown.

V shed 7 bases and J 4 bases; nucleotides not matched to a gene: 11. Germline values: CDR1 MNHEY, CDR2 SVGAGI. This CDR3 comprises 15 residues. Profiling relied on immunoSEQ multiplex PCR, and the TCRdb table lists in-frame clones only, not all of them. The table records 5,000 or so clones, approximately 85% of them present only once. The gene calls are TRBV6-5 and TRBJ1-1; 8 nucleotides line up with TRBD1. This clonotype was obtained from a person in their fifties with lung adenocarcinoma. Material: FFPE invasive lung adenocarcinoma tissue. CDR3 region: CASTPEYRGATEAFF. The CDR3 DNA sequence: TGTGCCAGCACCCCGGAATACAGGGGGGCCACTGAAGCTTTCTTT.